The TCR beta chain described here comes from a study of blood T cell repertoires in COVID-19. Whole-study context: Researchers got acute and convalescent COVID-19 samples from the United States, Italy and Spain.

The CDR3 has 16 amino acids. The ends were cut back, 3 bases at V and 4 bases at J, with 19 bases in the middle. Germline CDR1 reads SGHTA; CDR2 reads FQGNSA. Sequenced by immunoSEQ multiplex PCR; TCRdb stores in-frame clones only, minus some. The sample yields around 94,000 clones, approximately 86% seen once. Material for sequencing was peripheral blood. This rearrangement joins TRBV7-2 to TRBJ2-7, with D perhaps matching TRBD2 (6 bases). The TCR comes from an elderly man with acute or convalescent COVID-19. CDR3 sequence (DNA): TGTGCCAGCAGCTTTGGTGGAGGGCGGGACGCATACGAGCAGTACTTC. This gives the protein CASSFGGGRDAYEQYF. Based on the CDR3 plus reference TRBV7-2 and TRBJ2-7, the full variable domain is GAGVSQSPSNKVTEKGKDVELRCDPISGHTALYWYRQSLGQGLEFLIYFQGNSAPDKSGLPSDRFSAERTGGSVSTLTIQRTQQEDSAVYLCASSFGGGRDAYEQYFGPGTRLTVT.